Each of the 2 T cell receptor beta chains below was sequenced from the same sample in a study of blood T cell repertoires in COVID-19. Clones were read by immunoSEQ multiplex PCR, and TCRdb kept only the in-frame ones, dropping some. The sample contains 98,000 or so clones, 71% of which appear only once. Sample: peripheral blood. These receptors all stem from a woman between 35 and 50 years old with acute or convalescent COVID-19.

This clone was picked up a small number of times. The J gene is TRBJ2-6, the V gene TRBV4-3; D not certain. Between the trimmed V and J ends, which lost 3 bases and 1 base, there was a span of 10 bases. CDR1 and CDR2 (germline): LGHNA, YSLEER. This CDR3 is built from 16 residues. The CDR3 nucleotides read TGCGCCAGCAGCCAGTTCGTGAGTTCTGGGGCCAACGTCCTGACTTTC. Translating gives CASSQFVSSGANVLTF.

This sequence joins TRBV11-3 and TRBJ2-2; 9 bases are shared with TRBD1. CDR1 and CDR2 (germline): SGHNT, YENEEA. The CDR3 consists of 15 residues. The trim removed 5 bases at V and 7 bases at J, leaving 8 bases unmatched. This chain's CDR3 is CASSRGTGLDGELFF. CDR3 nucleotides: TGTGCCAGCAGCCGCGGGACAGGGTTAGACGGGGAGCTGTTTTTT.